These 29 T cell receptor beta chains were all obtained from the same sample, sequenced in a study of T cells after yellow fever vaccination. TCRdb processed the 5' RACE reads anew with MiXCR; each CDR3 protein has one entry. The data hold fewer than 400,000 distinct CDR3 sequences, with 6.2% observed a single time. The starting material was PBMCs, obtained 5 days after the yellow fever booster vaccination. The receptors originated from a man younger than 45 who received the YFV17D yellow fever vaccine.

The rearrangement uses TRBV12-3 or TRBV12-4 and TRBJ2-2; no clear D. V was clipped by 4 bases and J by 4 bases, with 10 bases between them. This CDR3 has 14 amino acids. CDR3 bases: TGTGCCAGCAGTTCAGTCGGGTCCACCGGGGAGCTGTTTTTT. Protein product: CASSSVGSTGELFF.

This clonotype was detected many times. The chain employs TRBV5-1 and TRBJ2-7, with 9 positions matching TRBD2. CDR3 size: 16 residues. Per the germline V gene, CDR1 is SGHRS and CDR2 is YFSETQ. After removal of 5 bases from V and 2 bases from J, the junction contained 11 bases not matched to a gene. CDR3 DNA sequence: TGCGCCAGCAGTTCTAGCGGGATCCCTCATACCTACGAGCAGTACTTC. Its translation is CASSSSGIPHTYEQYF.

The V call is TRBV2, the J call TRBJ2-7; 10 bases fit TRBD2. Germline V gene lookup returns CDR1 SNHLY and CDR2 FYNNEI. The CDR3 has 14 residues. Trimming cost V 4 bases and J 7 bases; bases outside gene matches: 7. CDR3 in amino acids: CASSGTSGLPEQYF. CDR3 nucleotides: TGTGCCAGCAGTGGGACTAGCGGATTACCGGAGCAGTACTTC.

This clonotype was detected many times. J is TRBJ1-2 and V is TRBV9, with D maybe TRBD1 (6 bases). The CDR3 runs 16 residues. V lost 0 bases to trimming and J lost 4 bases, with 16 bases between them. Germline-derived CDR1 and CDR2 are SGDLS and YYNGEE. CDR3 sequence reads: CASSVEGDMRTYGYTF. The CDR3 DNA sequence: TGTGCCAGCAGCGTAGAGGGGGACATGAGGACCTATGGCTACACCTTC.

The sample holds many counts of this clonotype. V is TRBV5-5 and J is TRBJ2-1; D is uncertain. Germline loops: CDR1 SGHKS, CDR2 YYEKEE (reference sequence). CDR3 length: 15 amino acids. V dropped 2 bases and J dropped 3 bases, with 12 bases sitting between them. CDR3 loop: CASSFSRAVYNEQFF. The CDR3 DNA follows: TGTGCCAGCAGCTTTAGCCGGGCCGTCTACAATGAGCAGTTCTTC. Variable domain in full (rest from reference TRBV5-5 and TRBJ2-1): DAGVTQSPTHLIKTRGQQVTLRCSPISGHKSVSWYQQVLGQGPQFIFQYYEKEERGRGNFPDRFSARQFPNYSSELNVNALLLGDSALYLCASSFSRAVYNEQFFGPGTRLTVL.

This clonotype was detected only a few times. This chain uses TRBV7-9 with TRBJ2-1; 7 bases agree with TRBD2. Trimming took 5 bases from V and 8 from J; bases not matched to a gene: 6. The V gene's germline CDR1 is SEHNR and CDR2 FQNEAQ (reference sequence). This CDR3 comprises 13 residues. The CDR3 loop is CASSVREWDEQFF. For the CDR3, the DNA is TGTGCCAGCAGCGTGCGGGAGTGGGATGAGCAGTTCTTC.

Ten or more counts support this clonotype. The chain carries TRBV10-3 and TRBJ2-3, with a possible D match to TRBD2 (5 bases). CDR1 and CDR2 (germline): ENHRY, SYGVKD. This CDR3 spans 15 amino acids. With 0 bases removed from V and 2 bases from J, the gap between germline ends came to 9 bases. CDR3 nucleotide sequence: TGTGCCATCAGTGAGTCGATCCTAGCCACAGATACGCAGTATTTT. This encodes CAISESILATDTQYF.

This clonotype was recorded many times. This chain links TRBV5-5 with TRBJ2-7, with D uncertain. Germline CDR1 is SGHKS and CDR2 is YYEKEE (reference sequence). CDR3 length: 13 amino acids. Trimming took off 4 bases at V and 1 base at J, with 9 bases between the two ends. The CDR3 here is CASSGRLSYEQYF. Here the CDR3 DNA reads TGTGCCAGCAGCGGCAGGCTATCCTACGAGCAGTACTTC.

The chain combines TRBV18 with TRBJ1-1; D gene unclear. This CDR3 has 14 residues. V lost 4 bases and J lost 1, with 10 bases in between. Germline V gene sequence: CDR1 KGHSH, CDR2 LQKENI. The CDR3 coding sequence is TGTGCCAGCTCACAGGGCATGGGGAACACTGAAGCTTTCTTT. Translation gives CASSQGMGNTEAFF.

The table lists this clonotype with many counts. The chain is built from TRBV7-2 and TRBJ2-3; TRBD2 matches at 11 bases. The CDR3 extends over 16 amino acids. V shed 5 bases, J shed 8 bases, and the junction held 12 bases outside the gene matches. CDR1 and CDR2 (germline): SGHTA, FQGNSA. The CDR3 reads CASSPVAGGPRGTQYF. The CDR3 nucleotides read TGTGCCAGCAGCCCCGTAGCGGGAGGGCCCAGGGGTACGCAGTATTTT.

Ten or more counts support this clonotype. The rearrangement links TRBV12-3 or TRBV12-4 to TRBJ1-5; D is unclear. The CDR3 consists of 13 residues. V shed 2 bases and J shed 8 bases, with 10 bases lying between them. The CDR3 loop reads CASSLLKLEPQHF. The CDR3 DNA is TGTGCCAGCAGTTTACTGAAGTTAGAGCCCCAGCATTTT.

Ten or more counts support this clonotype. CDR3 coding DNA: TGTGCCAGCAGCTCCACAGGGGGGGATGCAGATACGCAGTATTTT. Its translation: CASSSTGGDADTQYF. The V gene is TRBV7-9, the J gene TRBJ2-3; a weak D match, TRBD1 (8 bases). The CDR3 spans 15 residues. Trimming took off 4 bases at V and 4 bases at J, with 15 bases between the two ends. Germline values: CDR1 SEHNR, CDR2 FQNEAQ (reference sequence).

J is TRBJ2-1 and V is TRBV5-6, with TRBD2 as a possible D gene (5 bases). The germline V gene has CDR1 SGHDT and CDR2 YYEEEE. The length of the CDR3 is 12 residues. The V gene lost 4 bases and the J gene lost 11 bases, with 13 bases spanning the gap. CDR3 amino acids: CASSPGLAKQFF. DNA for the CDR3: TGTGCCAGCAGCCCCGGACTCGCGAAGCAGTTCTTC.

This clonotype was found a few times. The chain uses TRBV20-1 and TRBJ2-7; TRBD2 is a possible D gene (6 bases). Germline V gene sequence: CDR1 DFQATT, CDR2 SNEGSKA (reference sequence). This CDR3 is 11 amino acids long. V shed 3 bases and J shed 6 bases, with 9 bases lying between them. CDR3 nucleotide sequence: TGCAGTGCTAGCGGGAGTGGCGAGCAGTACTTC. Encoded protein: CSASGSGEQYF.

A single count supports this clonotype. The gene calls are TRBV27 and TRBJ2-1, with D perhaps assigned TRBD1 or TRBD2 (5 bases each). The CDR3 contains 16 residues. The germline V and J ends were trimmed by 8 bases and 4 bases, with 21 bases remaining between them. CDR1 MNHEY and CDR2 SMNVEV come from the germline V gene (reference sequence). CDR3 in DNA: TGTGCCAGCCTCCCTCGGGACCCCTTAGAATACAATGAGCAGTTCTTC. It yields the protein CASLPRDPLEYNEQFF.

This clonotype was counted ten times or more. The chain couples TRBV29-1 to TRBJ2-7; 12 nucleotides agree with TRBD2. Looked up from germline, CDR1 is SQVTM and CDR2 is ANQGSEA. CDR3 length: 15 amino acids. The V and J ends lost 7 bases and 6 bases, in that order; junction bases with no gene match: 13. The CDR3 bases are TGCAGCGCTTACGGGGCTAGCGGGAGGGAGGCCGAGCAGTACTTC. It encodes CSAYGASGREAEQYF.

For this clonotype: A much bigger clone sits one base away, suggesting this may be a read error. The chain combines TRBV25-1 with TRBJ2-7; weak D call: TRBD1 (6 bases). CDR3 length equals 17 residues. V was pared by 6 bases and J by 0 bases, with 21 bases between. From germline, CDR1 is MGHDK and CDR2 SYGVNS. The CDR3 nucleotides are TGTGCCAGCAGCCTTGGTACGGGGAGAGGGGGCTCCTACGAGCAGTACTTC. It yields the protein CASSLGTGRGGSYEQYF.

This rearrangement joins TRBV25-1 to TRBJ1-2, with D perhaps matching TRBD1 (6 bases). Trimming took off 2 bases at V and 7 bases at J, with 17 bases between the two ends. The germline gives CDR1 MGHDK, CDR2 SYGVNS. CDR3 length: 15 amino acids. CDR3 DNA sequence: TGTGCCAGCAGTGAACTGGGAACAGGGTTACCTGGCTACACCTTC. Translating it yields CASSELGTGLPGYTF.

This clonotype was seen a handful of times. The J gene is TRBJ2-7, the V gene TRBV5-1, with 7 bases lining up with TRBD1. The CDR3 loop spans 15 amino acids. Germline CDR1 SGHRS, CDR2 YFSETQ. J lost 6 bases, V lost 0 bases, and 9 bases had no gene match. The CDR3 protein is CASSLEARQGGEQYF. The DNA for the CDR3 is TGCGCCAGCAGCTTGGAAGCGAGACAGGGTGGCGAGCAGTACTTC.

The chain joins TRBV3-1 to TRBJ2-7, with D hard to call. Germline V CDR1 and CDR2: LGHDT, YNNKEL (reference sequence). V shed 8 bases and J shed 5 bases, with 10 bases lying between them. The CDR3 contains 11 residues. The CDR3 nucleotides are TGTGCCAGCCAAAGTTCCCACGAGCAGTACTTC. Translation: CASQSSHEQYF.

The gene calls are TRBV6-2 or TRBV6-3 and TRBJ1-1; 7 positions agree with TRBD1. This CDR3 is 16 amino acids long. The junction had 8 bases not matched to a gene; V was cut back by 4 bases and J by 0 bases. Germline loops: CDR1 MNHEY, CDR2 SVGEGT. The chain's CDR3 is CASSSPGTDMNTEAFF. The CDR3 coding sequence is TGTGCCAGCAGTTCCCCCGGGACAGACATGAACACTGAAGCTTTCTTT.

This clonotype was seen a handful of times. The gene calls are TRBV2 and TRBJ1-1; no reliable D call. V lost 7 bases to trimming and J lost 6 bases, with 9 bases between them. CDR3 size: 11 residues. Germline CDR1 SNHLY, CDR2 FYNNEI. CDR3 in amino acids: CASKRSPEAFF. DNA of the CDR3: TGTGCCAGCAAGAGAAGCCCTGAAGCTTTCTTT.

In this sample, this clonotype turned up many times. The V call is TRBV20-1, the J call TRBJ2-7; 8 bases are shared with TRBD1. Germline CDR1 is DFQATT and CDR2 is SNEGSKA (reference sequence). This CDR3 region has 13 residues. V trimming: 3 bases; J trimming: 3 bases; junction bases outside the gene matches: 4. The CDR3 coding sequence is TGCAGTGCTAGCCCAGGGGGCAACTACGAGCAGTACTTC. Translation: CSASPGGNYEQYF.

This clonotype has at least ten counts. V usage is TRBV6-2 or TRBV6-3 and J usage is TRBJ2-7; D possibly corresponds to TRBD2 (6 bases). Germline CDR1 MNHEY, CDR2 SVGEGT. The CDR3 has 12 amino acids. V was trimmed by 4 bases and J by 8 bases, leaving 12 bases between them. CDR3 region: CASSSLAPQQYF. Written as DNA, the CDR3 is TGTGCCAGCAGTTCGCTAGCGCCCCAGCAGTACTTC.

This clonotype turned up a few times. The chain couples TRBV5-8 to TRBJ2-2; 9 positions agree with TRBD2. This CDR3 spans 16 amino acids. Germline CDR1 is SGHTS and CDR2 is YDEGEE. The J segment lost 7 bases and the V segment lost 1 base, leaving 8 bases of the junction unmatched. CDR3 in amino acids: CASSLIGGRAGGELFF. CDR3 bases: TGTGCCAGCAGCTTGATCGGCGGGAGGGCTGGCGGGGAGCTGTTTTTT.

This chain joins TRBV12-3 or TRBV12-4 and TRBJ2-7, with no clear D. The CDR3 is made up of 14 amino acids. Trimming took 3 bases from V and 2 from J, leaving 11 bases between them. Here the CDR3 reads CASSLRRLTYEQYF. CDR3 in DNA: TGTGCCAGCAGTTTGCGTAGACTTACCTACGAGCAGTACTTC.

A single count supports this clonotype. A read error may explain this, as a much larger clone is one base away. The V gene is TRBV6-2 or TRBV6-3, the J gene TRBJ2-5; no reliable D call. Trimming cost V 10 bases and J 2 bases, with 14 bases left between them. Per germline, CDR1 MNHEY and CDR2 SVGEGT. The CDR3 has 13 residues. The DNA for the CDR3 is TGTGCCACCAGGCGGACGAGACAAGAGACCCAGTACTTC. Its protein product is CATRRTRQETQYF.

The chain couples TRBV20-1 to TRBJ2-3; no definite D call. Per the germline V gene, CDR1 is DFQATT and CDR2 is SNEGSKA (reference sequence). The CDR3 consists of 13 residues. Trimming removed 0 bases at V and 8 bases at J, with 12 bases between. CDR3 nucleotides: TGCAGTGCTAGAGATAATCAGACGCCTACGCAGTATTTT. Translation gives CSARDNQTPTQYF.

This clonotype appeared many times. This chain connects TRBV2 to TRBJ2-7, with D unresolved. Per the germline V gene, CDR1 is SNHLY and CDR2 is FYNNEI. The CDR3 sequence is 13 residues long. V was cut by 6 bases and J by 7 bases, with 16 bases left in between. The CDR3 reads CASRILRSEEQYF. DNA of the CDR3: TGTGCCAGCAGGATTCTTCGCTCGGAAGAGCAGTACTTC.